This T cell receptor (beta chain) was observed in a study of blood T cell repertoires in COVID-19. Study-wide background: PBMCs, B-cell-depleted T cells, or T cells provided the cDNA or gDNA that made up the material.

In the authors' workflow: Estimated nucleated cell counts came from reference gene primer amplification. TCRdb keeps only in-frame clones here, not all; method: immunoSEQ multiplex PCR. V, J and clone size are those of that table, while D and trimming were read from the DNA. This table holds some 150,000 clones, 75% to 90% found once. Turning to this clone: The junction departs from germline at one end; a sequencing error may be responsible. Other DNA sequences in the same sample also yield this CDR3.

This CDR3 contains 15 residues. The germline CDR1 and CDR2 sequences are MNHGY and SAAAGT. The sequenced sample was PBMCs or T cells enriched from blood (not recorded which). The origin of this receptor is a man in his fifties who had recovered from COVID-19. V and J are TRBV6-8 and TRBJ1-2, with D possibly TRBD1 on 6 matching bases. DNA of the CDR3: TGTGCCAGCAGAGATTACAGGGCACTTAACTATGGTTACACCTTC. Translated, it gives CASRDYRALNYGYTF.